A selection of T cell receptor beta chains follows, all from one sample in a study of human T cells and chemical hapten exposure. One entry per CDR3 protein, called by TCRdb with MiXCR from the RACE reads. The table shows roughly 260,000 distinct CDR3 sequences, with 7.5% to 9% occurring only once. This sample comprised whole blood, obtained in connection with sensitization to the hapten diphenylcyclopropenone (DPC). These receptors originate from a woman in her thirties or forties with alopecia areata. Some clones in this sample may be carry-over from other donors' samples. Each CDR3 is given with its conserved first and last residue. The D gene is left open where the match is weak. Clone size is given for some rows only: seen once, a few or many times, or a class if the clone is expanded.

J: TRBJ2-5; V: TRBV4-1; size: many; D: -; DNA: TGCGCCAGCAGCCAAGAAGGCAGAGGACAAGAGACCCAGTACTTC; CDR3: CASSQEGRGQETQYF
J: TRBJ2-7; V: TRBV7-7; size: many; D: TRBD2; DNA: TGTGCTAGCAGCCCCGGGACTAGCGGGAGTTTGACCAACTACGAGCAGTACTTC; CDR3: CASSPGTSGSLTNYEQYF
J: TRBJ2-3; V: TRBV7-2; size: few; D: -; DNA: TGTGCCAGCAGCCCGCGCAGGTCGGCAGATACGCAGTATTTT; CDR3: CASSPRRSADTQYF
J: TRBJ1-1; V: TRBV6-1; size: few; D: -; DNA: TGTGCCAGCAGAGTTAGGGACACTGAAGCTTTCTTT; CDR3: CASRVRDTEAFF
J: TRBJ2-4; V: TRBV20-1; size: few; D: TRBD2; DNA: TGCAGTGCTAGAAGGCGAGCGGGAGGGCATTCAAACATTCAGTACTTC; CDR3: CSARRRAGGHSNIQYF
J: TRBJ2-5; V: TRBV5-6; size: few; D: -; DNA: TGTGCCAGCAGCTTGCTGGAGGGTTACCAAGGGACCCAGTACTTC; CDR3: CASSLLEGYQGTQYF
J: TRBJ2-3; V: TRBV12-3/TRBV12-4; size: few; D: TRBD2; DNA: TGTGCCAGCTCCACCCCGGGGGGAACAGATACGCAGTATTTT; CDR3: CASSTPGGTDTQYF
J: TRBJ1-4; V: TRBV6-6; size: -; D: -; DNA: TGTGCCAGCAGTTACTCGGGGGCAACTAATGAAAAACTGTTTTTT; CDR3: CASSYSGATNEKLFF
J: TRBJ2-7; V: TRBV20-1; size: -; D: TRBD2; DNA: TGCAGTGCTGGAGCGGGAGGAGACCGTGGCGAGCAGAACTTC; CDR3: CSAGAGGDRGEQNF
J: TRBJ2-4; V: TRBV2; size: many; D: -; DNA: TGTGCCAGCAGTGAGGGGGCCTTAGCCAAAAACATTCAGTACTTC; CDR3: CASSEGALAKNIQYF
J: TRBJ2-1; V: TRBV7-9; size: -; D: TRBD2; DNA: TGTGCCAGCAGTTTCCCCGGGACTAGCGGGAGTGAAACTTACAATGAGCAGTTCTTC; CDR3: CASSFPGTSGSETYNEQFF
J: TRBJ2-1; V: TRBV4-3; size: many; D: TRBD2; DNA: TGCGCCAGCAGCCAGAAAGCCACTAGCGGTGATGAGCAGTTCTTC; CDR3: CASSQKATSGDEQFF
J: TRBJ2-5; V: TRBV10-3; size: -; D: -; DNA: TGTGCCATCAGCCCGACAGCGACACAAGAGACCCAGTACTTC; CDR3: CAISPTATQETQYF
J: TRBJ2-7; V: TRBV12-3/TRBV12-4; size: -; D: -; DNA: TGTGCCAGCAGTACCCGAGGGGGTAACGAGCAGTACTTC; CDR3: CASSTRGGNEQYF